The 2 T cell receptor beta chains below come from one sample, sequenced in a study of siplizumab effects on memory and regulatory T cells. Method: immunoSEQ multiplex PCR; TCRdb's copy keeps in-frame clones and lacks some. The data contain under 70,000 clones, around 79% of them seen just once; the ten biggest clones take up approximately 0.4%. The material sequenced was memory CD4+ T cells sorted from blood. These receptors were obtained from a human donor in good health.

The chain has TRBV19 and TRBJ2-1, with D possibly TRBD2 on 5 matching bases. The V gene lost 5 bases and the J gene lost 8 bases, with 25 bases spanning the gap. Germline V lookup: CDR1 LNHDA, CDR2 SQIVND (reference sequence). The CDR3 is 17 amino acids. In DNA, the CDR3 is TGTGCCAGTAGTGGAGACGGGCGGGTCGGGGTGGCGTATGAGCAGTTCTTC. It yields the protein CASSGDGRVGVAYEQFF.

The chain carries TRBV2 and TRBJ2-7, with D possibly matching TRBD2 (6 bases). Germline CDR1 and CDR2: SNHLY and FYNNEI. V was pared by 8 bases and J by 2 bases, with 10 bases between. The CDR3 length is 12 residues. The CDR3 sequence: CASRGNTYEQYF. The DNA for the CDR3 is TGTGCCAGCCGGGGGAATACCTACGAGCAGTACTTC.